Reported below is one TCR beta chain. Antigen: not known. Donors likely had unrecorded immune exposures despite being nominally healthy when sampled. Trimming pared 4 bases from V and 5 bases from J, leaving 29 bases between. CDR3 length equals 19 residues. Germline CDR1 reads MGHRA; CDR2 reads YSYEKL. This record comes from a study of cytomegalovirus exposure and HLA in healthy donors. Study-wide context: Early on, a data release was issued that held roughly 80 million unique TCRs from HLA-typed donors.

Both 60 Vbeta primers and 13 Jbeta primers went into the PCR. Some clones are missing from TCRdb's copy, which holds only in-frame ones; the method was immunoSEQ multiplex PCR. This table holds about 94,000 clones, 75% to 85% found once. The study's findings and limits: Most likely, a cluster of highly shared sequence variants arose as a sequencing artifact. Within an earlier analysis, most TCR beta V segments proved productive either about 90% or about 30% of the time.

The specimen sequenced was PBMCs. This TCR was recovered from a middle-aged woman in good health and CMV-seronegative. The chain recombines TRBV4-1 with TRBJ2-5, with D perhaps TRBD2 (7 bases). CDR3 bases: TGCGCCAGCAGCCTCGATGGGTCCGGGGGGCGGGTTTTAGGGGAGACCCAGTACTTC. This translates into CASSLDGSGGRVLGETQYF.